This T cell receptor beta chain was sequenced for a study of cytomegalovirus exposure and HLA in healthy donors. General observations from the study: As a later analysis showed, a missense DCLRE1C variant was linked to trimming of TCR beta V- and J-genes. TRBV6-2, TRBV6-3 and some other V segments were unresolvable in 87-base-pair reads. Using the classifier, cytomegalovirus status was reportedly diagnosed with high specificity and sensitivity.

The ends were cut back, 7 bases at V and 0 bases at J, with 15 bases in the middle. The CDR3 has 14 amino acids. Germline V CDR1 and CDR2: GTSNPN, SVGIG (reference sequence). It was with 60 Vbeta and 13 Jbeta primers that the PCR ran. Clones were sequenced by immunoSEQ multiplex PCR, and TCRdb holds only the in-frame ones, with some missing. This sample yields about 130,000 clones, of which about 73% are seen a single time; over 2% belongs to the top ten. Remarks on this clone: Its antigen is not known.

The clonotype originates from a woman in her thirties or forties in good health and CMV-seropositive. The chain has TRBV30 and TRBJ1-1; no clear D. Sequenced material: PBMCs. The CDR3 nucleotides are TGTGCCTATAGGGAGGGCCCTATGAACACTGAAGCTTTCTTT. Translation gives CAYREGPMNTEAFF.